A single T cell receptor (beta chain) is shown here with its context. Its matching antigen is unknown. Germline CDR1 and CDR2: DFQATT and SNEGSKA (reference sequence). The CDR3 consists of 16 residues. Unmatched junction bases numbered 7, after V lost 3 bases and J lost 2 bases. Sequencing of the DNA from cultured CD4+ T cells was carried out with the Oncomine TCR Beta short-read assay. TCRdb recomputed calls from the PCR reads with MiXCR, one row per CDR3 protein. The profile covers around 8,100 distinct CDR3 sequences, with about 57% appearing a single time and around 15% taken by the ten largest. The sample comes from a study of vaccination and CD4 T cells after COVID-19. The treatment: roughly ten-day PBMC culture with coronavirus spike peptide pools or control peptides (ViraFEST assay).

V is TRBV20-1 and J is TRBJ2-7; 13 bases align to TRBD2. The sequencing used cultured CD4+ T cells from blood, collected after SARS-CoV-2 vaccination. This clonotype was sampled from a human donor with COVID-19. The CDR3 here is CSASHVTSGGTYEQYF. The DNA for the CDR3 is TGCAGTGCTAGCCATGTGACTAGCGGGGGGACCTACGAGCAGTACTTC.